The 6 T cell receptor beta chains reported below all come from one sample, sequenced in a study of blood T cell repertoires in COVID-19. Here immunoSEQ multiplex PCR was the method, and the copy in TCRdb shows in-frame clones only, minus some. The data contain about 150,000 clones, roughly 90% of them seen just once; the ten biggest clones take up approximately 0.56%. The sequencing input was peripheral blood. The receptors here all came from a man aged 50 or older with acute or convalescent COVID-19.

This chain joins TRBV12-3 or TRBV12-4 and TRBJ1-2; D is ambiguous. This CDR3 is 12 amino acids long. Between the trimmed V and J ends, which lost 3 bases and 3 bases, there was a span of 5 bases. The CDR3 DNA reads TGTGCCAGCAGTTTTAGTGACTATGGCTACACCTTC. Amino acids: CASSFSDYGYTF.

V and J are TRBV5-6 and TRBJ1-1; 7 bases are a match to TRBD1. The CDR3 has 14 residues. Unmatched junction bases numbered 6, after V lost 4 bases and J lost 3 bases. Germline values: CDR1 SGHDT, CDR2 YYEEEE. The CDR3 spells CASSRDRDYTEAFF. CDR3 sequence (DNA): TGTGCCAGCAGCCGGGACAGAGATTACACTGAAGCTTTCTTT.

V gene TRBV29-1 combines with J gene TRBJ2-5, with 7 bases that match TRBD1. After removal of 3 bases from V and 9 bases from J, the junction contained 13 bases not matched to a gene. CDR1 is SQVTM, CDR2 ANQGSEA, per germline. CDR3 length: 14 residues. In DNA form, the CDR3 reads TGCAGCGTTGATGGGGACAGTGCCTTGGGGGCCCAGTACTTC. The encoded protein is CSVDGDSALGAQYF. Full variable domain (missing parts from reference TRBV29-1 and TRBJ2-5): SAVISQKPSRDICQRGTSLTIQCQVDSQVTMMFWYRQQPGQSLTLIATANQGSEATYESGFVIDKFPISRPNLTFSTLTVSNMSPEDSSIYLCSVDGDSALGAQYFGPGTRLLVL.

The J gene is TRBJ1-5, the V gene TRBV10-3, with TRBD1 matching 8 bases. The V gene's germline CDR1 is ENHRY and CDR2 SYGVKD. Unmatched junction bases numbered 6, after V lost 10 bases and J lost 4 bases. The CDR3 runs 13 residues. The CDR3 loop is CANARDRNQPQHF. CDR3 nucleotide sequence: TGTGCCAATGCCCGGGACAGGAATCAGCCCCAGCATTTT.

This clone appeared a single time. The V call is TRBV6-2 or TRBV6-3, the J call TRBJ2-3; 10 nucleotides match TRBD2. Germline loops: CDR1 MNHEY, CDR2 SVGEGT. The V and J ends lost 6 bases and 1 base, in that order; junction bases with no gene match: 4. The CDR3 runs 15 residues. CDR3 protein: CASSRLAGGTDTQYF. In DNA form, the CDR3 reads TGTGCCAGCAGCCGACTAGCGGGCGGCACAGATACGCAGTATTTT.

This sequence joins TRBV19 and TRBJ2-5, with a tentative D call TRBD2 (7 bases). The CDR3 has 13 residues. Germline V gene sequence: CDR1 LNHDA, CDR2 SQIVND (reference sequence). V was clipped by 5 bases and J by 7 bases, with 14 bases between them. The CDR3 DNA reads TGTGCCAGTAGTGCGGGGGCAGGATGGACCCAGTACTTC. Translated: CASSAGAGWTQYF. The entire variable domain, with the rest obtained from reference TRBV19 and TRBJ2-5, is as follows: DGGITQSPKYLFRKEGQNVTLSCEQNLNHDAMYWYRQDPGQGLRLIYYSQIVNDFQKGDIAEGYSVSREKKESFPLTVTSAQKNPTAFYLCASSAGAGWTQYFGPGTRLLVL.